This is a list of T cell receptor beta chains from one sample in a study of a mutant IDH1 vaccine in newly diagnosed glioma. These receptors' targets are unknown. The table came from immunoSEQ multiplex PCR; TCRdb's copy has only in-frame clones and leaves some out. The sample contains roughly 38,000 clones, roughly nine tenths of which appear only once. Material: PBMCs, obtained from a glioma patient whose treatment included an IDH1 peptide vaccine. Every receptor here comes from a man aged 40-49 years with glioma. Each CDR3 is given with its conserved first and last residue. The order of the fields is J gene, V gene, D gene, clone size, CDR3 DNA, CDR3 protein. D genes are given only for firm matches. Where a row states a size, it is once, few, many or the class of an expanded clone; other rows omit it.

j_call: TRBJ2-2
v_call: TRBV10-1
d_call: .
clone_size: medium-sized
cdr3_nt: TGCGCCAGCAGTGAGTCGACAGACACCGGGGAGCTGTTTTTT
cdr3_aa: CASSESTDTGELFF

j_call: TRBJ2-3
v_call: TRBV28
d_call: TRBD1
clone_size: .
cdr3_nt: TGTGCCAGCAGTTTCTCCACAGGGGGGCCAGATACGCAGTATTTT
cdr3_aa: CASSFSTGGPDTQYF

j_call: TRBJ1-2
v_call: TRBV29-1
d_call: TRBD1
clone_size: .
cdr3_nt: TGCAGCGTTGTCATCGGACAGGGCAGTGGCTACACCTTC
cdr3_aa: CSVVIGQGSGYTF

j_call: TRBJ1-1
v_call: TRBV30
d_call: .
clone_size: .
cdr3_nt: TGTGCCTGGAGTGTACGCCAAGGAGCTTTCTTT
cdr3_aa: CAWSVRQGAFF

j_call: TRBJ2-7
v_call: TRBV11-3
d_call: TRBD2
clone_size: .
cdr3_nt: TGTGCCAGCAGCGAGAGCGGGAGGGGCCGATACGAGCAGTACTTC
cdr3_aa: CASSESGRGRYEQYF

j_call: TRBJ2-2
v_call: TRBV5-1
d_call: .
clone_size: .
cdr3_nt: TGCGCCAGCAGCTTGGAGGTGTTCGCGAACACCGGGGAGCTGTTTTTT
cdr3_aa: CASSLEVFANTGELFF

j_call: TRBJ1-5
v_call: TRBV19
d_call: .
clone_size: .
cdr3_nt: TGTGCCAGTAGAGTTACCCTTAGGGGGTCCCAGCATTTT
cdr3_aa: CASRVTLRGSQHF

j_call: TRBJ1-5
v_call: TRBV6-1
d_call: .
clone_size: .
cdr3_nt: TGTGCCAGCATAATGACGTCAGGGGTCGATCAGCCCCAGCATTTT
cdr3_aa: CASIMTSGVDQPQHF

j_call: TRBJ1-1
v_call: TRBV5-4
d_call: .
clone_size: few
cdr3_nt: TGTGCCAGCAGCTCCAGACAAGTGAACACTGAAGCTTTCTTT
cdr3_aa: CASSSRQVNTEAFF

j_call: TRBJ2-1
v_call: TRBV7-9
d_call: .
clone_size: .
cdr3_nt: TGTGCCAGCAGCTTAGGTTTCCAGTACAATGAGCAGTTCTTC
cdr3_aa: CASSLGFQYNEQFF

j_call: TRBJ1-5
v_call: TRBV2
d_call: .
clone_size: .
cdr3_nt: TGTGCCAGCATGGCGACCTGGGGTCAGCCCCAGCATTTT
cdr3_aa: CASMATWGQPQHF

j_call: TRBJ2-2
v_call: TRBV29-1
d_call: .
clone_size: .
cdr3_nt: TGCAGCGTTGTGTTCACCTCGAACACCGGGGAGCTGTTTTTT
cdr3_aa: CSVVFTSNTGELFF

j_call: TRBJ1-6
v_call: TRBV6-1
d_call: TRBD1
clone_size: .
cdr3_nt: TGTGCCAGCAGTGCCCGACAGGGGAGCTCCTATAATTCACCCCTCCACTTT
cdr3_aa: CASSARQGSSYNSPLHF

j_call: TRBJ1-1
v_call: TRBV10-3
d_call: .
clone_size: .
cdr3_nt: TGTGCCATCAGTGATCATACAGGGAACACTGAAGCTTTCTTT
cdr3_aa: CAISDHTGNTEAFF

j_call: TRBJ2-5
v_call: TRBV7-2
d_call: TRBD1
clone_size: .
cdr3_nt: TGTGCCAGCAGCTTGAGACAGGGGGCGCGAGAGACCCAGTACTTC
cdr3_aa: CASSLRQGARETQYF

j_call: TRBJ1-4
v_call: TRBV11-2
d_call: .
clone_size: .
cdr3_nt: TGTGCCAGCAGCATACATCCGCGGAAACTGTTTTTT
cdr3_aa: CASSIHPRKLFF

j_call: TRBJ2-5
v_call: TRBV19
d_call: TRBD2
clone_size: .
cdr3_nt: TGTGCCAGTAGTATGGACGGGAGGGGATGGATTGACTTC
cdr3_aa: CASSMDGRGWIDF

j_call: TRBJ1-1
v_call: TRBV9
d_call: .
clone_size: medium-sized
cdr3_nt: TGTGCCAGCAGCGTAGGTTGGGCAGGATCGAACACTGAAGCTTTCTTT
cdr3_aa: CASSVGWAGSNTEAFF

j_call: TRBJ2-1
v_call: TRBV18
d_call: .
clone_size: few
cdr3_nt: TGTGCCAGCTCACCGGGGACTTACAATGAGCAGTTCTTC
cdr3_aa: CASSPGTYNEQFF

j_call: TRBJ2-7
v_call: TRBV11-3
d_call: .
clone_size: .
cdr3_nt: TGTGCCAGCAGCTTAGATGGGGCGAGCTCCTACGAGCAGTACTTC
cdr3_aa: CASSLDGASSYEQYF

j_call: TRBJ2-7
v_call: TRBV2
d_call: .
clone_size: .
cdr3_nt: TGTGCCAGCAGTGAAGGGCCACAGACCCCGCAGTACTTC
cdr3_aa: CASSEGPQTPQYF

j_call: TRBJ1-2
v_call: TRBV11-2
d_call: .
clone_size: few
cdr3_nt: TGTGCCAGCAGCTTATTACGGGGGGCGAGGTCCCTCCAATATGGCTACACCTTC
cdr3_aa: CASSLLRGARSLQYGYTF

j_call: TRBJ1-5
v_call: TRBV5-8
d_call: .
clone_size: .
cdr3_nt: TGTGCCAGCTTGCGAGGGGTCCGCAATCAGCCCCAGCATTTT
cdr3_aa: CASLRGVRNQPQHF

j_call: TRBJ2-5
v_call: TRBV6-5
d_call: .
clone_size: once
cdr3_nt: TGTGCCAGCAACAGAGGGGGTGCGATGGAGACCCAGTACTTC
cdr3_aa: CASNRGGAMETQYF

j_call: TRBJ2-7
v_call: TRBV7-2
d_call: TRBD2
clone_size: .
cdr3_nt: TGTGCCAGCAGCAAAGATGGGGGACTAGCGGGAGTCTACGAGCAGTACTTC
cdr3_aa: CASSKDGGLAGVYEQYF

j_call: TRBJ1-1
v_call: TRBV19
d_call: .
clone_size: .
cdr3_nt: TGTGCCAGTAGTATAGTGCCGGGGGTCAACACTGAAGCTTTCTTT
cdr3_aa: CASSIVPGVNTEAFF

j_call: TRBJ2-2
v_call: TRBV5-1
d_call: .
clone_size: .
cdr3_nt: TGCGCCAGCAGCGCGGGATACTCTACAGGGCCCGGGGAGCTGTTTTTT
cdr3_aa: CASSAGYSTGPGELFF

j_call: TRBJ2-3
v_call: TRBV4-2
d_call: .
clone_size: .
cdr3_nt: TGTGCCAGCAGCTACCGGGACCCCACAGATACGCAGTATTTT
cdr3_aa: CASSYRDPTDTQYF